The T cell receptor (beta chain) under discussion was sequenced for a study of T cell responses to AZD1222 COVID-19 vaccine. Study-level information: Pooled samples include second doses given at about 4 or 12 weeks.

As regards this clone: The antigen is undetermined.

Trimming removed 4 bases from V and 10 bases from J, with 11 bases in between. Germline V gives CDR1 LNHDA, CDR2 SQIVND (reference sequence). This CDR3 spans 12 amino acids. This table comes from immunoSEQ multiplex PCR, and its TCRdb copy is limited to in-frame clones, with some not included. The sample consists of 200,000 to 300,000 clones, approximately 93% of them appearing once. General observations from the study: Vaccination with two AZD1222 doses was followed by a rise in Spike-specific TCR breadth and depth. Of the AZD1222 recipients, only five to seven were seropositive at baseline.

This specimen consisted of peripheral blood, obtained on day 0 of AZD1222 vaccination. The sequence derives from an adult in good health. The chain carries TRBV19 and TRBJ2-1; D is possibly TRBD2 (5 bases). Written as DNA, the CDR3 is TGTGCCAGTAGTAGTGGCGGGCGCGAGCAGTTCTTC. Its translation is CASSSGGREQFF.